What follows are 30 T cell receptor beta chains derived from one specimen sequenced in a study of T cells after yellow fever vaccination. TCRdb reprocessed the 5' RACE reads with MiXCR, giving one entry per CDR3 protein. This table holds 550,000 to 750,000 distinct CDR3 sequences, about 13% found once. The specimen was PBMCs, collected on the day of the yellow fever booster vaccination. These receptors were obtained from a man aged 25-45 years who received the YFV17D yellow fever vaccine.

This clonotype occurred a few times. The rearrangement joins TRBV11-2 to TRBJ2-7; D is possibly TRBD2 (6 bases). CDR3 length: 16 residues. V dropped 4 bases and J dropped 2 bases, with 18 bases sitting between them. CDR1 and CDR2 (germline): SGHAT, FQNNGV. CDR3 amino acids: CASSSWTERATYEQYF. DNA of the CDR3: TGTGCCAGCAGCTCATGGACTGAGCGGGCAACCTACGAGCAGTACTTC. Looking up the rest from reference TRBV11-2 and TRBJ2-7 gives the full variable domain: EAGVAQSPRYKIIEKRQSVAFWCNPISGHATLYWYQQILGQGPKLLIQFQNNGVVDDSQLPKDRFSAERLKGVDSTLKIQPAKLEDSAVYLCASSSWTERATYEQYFGPGTRLTVT.

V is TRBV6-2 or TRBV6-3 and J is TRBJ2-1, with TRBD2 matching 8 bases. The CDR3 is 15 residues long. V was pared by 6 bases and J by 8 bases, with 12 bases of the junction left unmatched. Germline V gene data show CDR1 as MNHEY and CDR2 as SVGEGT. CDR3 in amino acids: CASRSGGAGLDEQFF. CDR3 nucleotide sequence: TGTGCCAGCAGGTCGGGGGGGGCGGGATTGGATGAGCAGTTCTTC.

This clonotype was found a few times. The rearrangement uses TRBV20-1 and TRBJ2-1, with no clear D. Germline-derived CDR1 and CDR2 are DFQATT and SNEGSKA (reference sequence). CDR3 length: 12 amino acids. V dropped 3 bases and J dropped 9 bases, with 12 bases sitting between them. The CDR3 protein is CSASFYAREQFF. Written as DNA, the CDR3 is TGCAGTGCTAGCTTCTATGCCCGTGAGCAGTTCTTC.

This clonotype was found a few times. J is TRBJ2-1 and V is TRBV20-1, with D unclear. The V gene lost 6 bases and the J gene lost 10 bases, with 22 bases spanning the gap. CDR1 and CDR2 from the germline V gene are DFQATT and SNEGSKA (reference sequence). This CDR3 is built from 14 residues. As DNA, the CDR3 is TGCAGTGCCAAACTTGGAGCCACAATGATAGAGCAGTTCTTC. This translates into CSAKLGATMIEQFF.

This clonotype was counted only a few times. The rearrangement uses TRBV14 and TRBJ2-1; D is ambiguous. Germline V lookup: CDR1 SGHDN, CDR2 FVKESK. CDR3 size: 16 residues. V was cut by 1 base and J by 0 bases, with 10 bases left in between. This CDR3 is CASSQALPGSYNEQFF. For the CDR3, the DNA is TGTGCCAGCAGCCAAGCTCTACCCGGCTCCTACAATGAGCAGTTCTTC.

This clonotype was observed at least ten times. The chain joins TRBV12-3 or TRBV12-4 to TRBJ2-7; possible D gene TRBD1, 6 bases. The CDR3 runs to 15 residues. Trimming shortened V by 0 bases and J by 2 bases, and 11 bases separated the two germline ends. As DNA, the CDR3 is TGTGCCAGCAGTTTAGCTGTACAGGGTACCTACGAGCAGTACTTC. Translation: CASSLAVQGTYEQYF.

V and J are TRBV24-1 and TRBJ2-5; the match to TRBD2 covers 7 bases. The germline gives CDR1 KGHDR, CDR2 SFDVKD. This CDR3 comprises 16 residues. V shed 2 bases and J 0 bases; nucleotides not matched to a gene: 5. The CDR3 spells CATSDWTGTNQETQYF. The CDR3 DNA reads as TGTGCCACCAGTGATTGGACCGGGACTAACCAAGAGACCCAGTACTTC.

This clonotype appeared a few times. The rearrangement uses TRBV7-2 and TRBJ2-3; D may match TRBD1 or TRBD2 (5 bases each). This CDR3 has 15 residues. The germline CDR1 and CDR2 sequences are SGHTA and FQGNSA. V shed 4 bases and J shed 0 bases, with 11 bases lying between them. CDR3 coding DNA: TGTGCCAGCAGCTCCGGGGCTAGCAGCACAGATACGCAGTATTTT. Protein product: CASSSGASSTDTQYF.

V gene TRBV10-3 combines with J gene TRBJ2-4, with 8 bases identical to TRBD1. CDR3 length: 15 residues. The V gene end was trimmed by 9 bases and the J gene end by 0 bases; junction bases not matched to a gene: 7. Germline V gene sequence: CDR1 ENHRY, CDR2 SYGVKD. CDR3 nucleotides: TGTGCCATTGGACAGGGTGAGGGAGCCAAAAACATTCAGTACTTC. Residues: CAIGQGEGAKNIQYF.

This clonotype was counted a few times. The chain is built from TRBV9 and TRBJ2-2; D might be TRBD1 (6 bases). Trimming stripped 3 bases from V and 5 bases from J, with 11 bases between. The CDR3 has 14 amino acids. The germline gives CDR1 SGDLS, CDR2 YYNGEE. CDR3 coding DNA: TGTGCCAGCAGCGCTCGACAGGAAACCGGGGAGCTGTTTTTT. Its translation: CASSARQETGELFF.

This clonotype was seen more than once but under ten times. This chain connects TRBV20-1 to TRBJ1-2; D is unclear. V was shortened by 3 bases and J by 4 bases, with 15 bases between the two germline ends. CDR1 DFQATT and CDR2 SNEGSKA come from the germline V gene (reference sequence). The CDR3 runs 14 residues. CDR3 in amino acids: CSASRQTLIYGYTF. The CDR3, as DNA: TGCAGTGCTAGTCGGCAGACCCTCATCTATGGCTACACCTTC.

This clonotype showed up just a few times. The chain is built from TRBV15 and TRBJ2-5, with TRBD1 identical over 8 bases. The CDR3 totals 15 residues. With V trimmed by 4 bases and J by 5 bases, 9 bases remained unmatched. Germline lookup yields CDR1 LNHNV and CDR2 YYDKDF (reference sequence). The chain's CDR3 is CATSIQDRVRETQYF. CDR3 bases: TGTGCCACCAGCATTCAGGACAGGGTCCGGGAGACCCAGTACTTC.

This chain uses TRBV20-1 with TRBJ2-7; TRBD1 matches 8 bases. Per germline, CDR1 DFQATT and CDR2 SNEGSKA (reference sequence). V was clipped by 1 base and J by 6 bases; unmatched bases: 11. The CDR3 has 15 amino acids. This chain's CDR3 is CSARGSTGEKGEQYF. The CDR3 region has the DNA TGCAGTGCTAGAGGTTCGACAGGGGAGAAAGGCGAGCAGTACTTC.

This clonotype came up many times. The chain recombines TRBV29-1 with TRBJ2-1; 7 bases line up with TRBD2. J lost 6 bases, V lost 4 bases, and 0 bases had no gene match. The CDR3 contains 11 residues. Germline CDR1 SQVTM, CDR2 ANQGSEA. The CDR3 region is CSVGLANEQFF. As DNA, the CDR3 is TGCAGCGTTGGACTAGCCAATGAGCAGTTCTTC.

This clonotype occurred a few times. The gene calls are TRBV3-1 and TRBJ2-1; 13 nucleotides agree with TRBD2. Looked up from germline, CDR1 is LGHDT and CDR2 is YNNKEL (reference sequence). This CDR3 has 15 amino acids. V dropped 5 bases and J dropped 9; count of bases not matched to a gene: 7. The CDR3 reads CASSWTSGSSGEQFF. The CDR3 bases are TGTGCCAGCAGCTGGACTAGCGGGAGTAGTGGTGAGCAGTTCTTC.

This CDR3 is CASSPAGSAYEQYF. The CDR3 DNA is TGTGCCAGCTCACCTGCAGGGAGCGCCTACGAGCAGTACTTC. The J gene is TRBJ2-7, the V gene TRBV18; D may be TRBD1 or TRBD2 (5 bases each). The ends were cut back, 3 bases at V and 2 bases at J, with 11 bases in the middle. The CDR3 loop spans 14 amino acids. Per germline, CDR1 KGHSH and CDR2 LQKENI.

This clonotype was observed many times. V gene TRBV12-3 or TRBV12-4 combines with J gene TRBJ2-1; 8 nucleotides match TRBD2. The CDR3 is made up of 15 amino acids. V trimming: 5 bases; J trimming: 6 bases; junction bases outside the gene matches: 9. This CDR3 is CASSPGLVGLNEQFF. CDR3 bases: TGTGCCAGCAGTCCGGGACTAGTGGGTCTCAATGAGCAGTTCTTC.

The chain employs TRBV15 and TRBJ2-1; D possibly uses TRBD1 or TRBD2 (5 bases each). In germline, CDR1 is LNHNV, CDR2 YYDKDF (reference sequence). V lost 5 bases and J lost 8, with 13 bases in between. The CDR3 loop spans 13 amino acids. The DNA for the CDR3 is TGTGCCACCAGCGGCATGGGGGTCCATGAGCAGTTCTTC. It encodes CATSGMGVHEQFF.

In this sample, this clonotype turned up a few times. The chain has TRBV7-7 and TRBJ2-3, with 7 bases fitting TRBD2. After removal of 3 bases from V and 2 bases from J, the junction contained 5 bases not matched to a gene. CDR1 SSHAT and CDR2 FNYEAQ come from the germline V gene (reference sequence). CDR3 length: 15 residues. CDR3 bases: TGTGCCAGCAGCTTCGGGACTACAAACACAGATACGCAGTATTTT. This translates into CASSFGTTNTDTQYF.

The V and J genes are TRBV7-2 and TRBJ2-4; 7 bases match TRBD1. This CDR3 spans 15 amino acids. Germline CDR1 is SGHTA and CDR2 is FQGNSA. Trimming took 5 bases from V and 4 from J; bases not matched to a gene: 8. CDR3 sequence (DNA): TGTGCCAGCAGCACAACCGGGACAGATAAAAACATTCAGTACTTC. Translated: CASSTTGTDKNIQYF.

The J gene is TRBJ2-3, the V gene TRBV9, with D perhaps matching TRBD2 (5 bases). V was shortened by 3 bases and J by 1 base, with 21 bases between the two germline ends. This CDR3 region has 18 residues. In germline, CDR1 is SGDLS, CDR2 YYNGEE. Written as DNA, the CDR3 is TGTGCCAGCAGCGAAGAGGGCTCCATGGCGGAGGGCACAGATACGCAGTATTTT. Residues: CASSEEGSMAEGTDTQYF.

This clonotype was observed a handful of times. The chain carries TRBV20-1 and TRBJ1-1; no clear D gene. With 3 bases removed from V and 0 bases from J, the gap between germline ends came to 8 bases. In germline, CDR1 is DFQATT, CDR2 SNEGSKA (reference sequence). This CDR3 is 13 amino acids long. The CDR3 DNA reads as TGCAGTGCTAGGAACGGTTTGAACACTGAAGCTTTCTTT. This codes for CSARNGLNTEAFF.

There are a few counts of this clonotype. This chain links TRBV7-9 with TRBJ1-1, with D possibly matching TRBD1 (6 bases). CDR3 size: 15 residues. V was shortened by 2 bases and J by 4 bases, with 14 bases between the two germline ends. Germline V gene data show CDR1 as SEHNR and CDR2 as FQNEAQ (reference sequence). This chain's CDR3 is CASSLTGGRVTEAFF. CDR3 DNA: TGTGCCAGCAGCTTAACCGGGGGGCGGGTCACTGAAGCTTTCTTT.

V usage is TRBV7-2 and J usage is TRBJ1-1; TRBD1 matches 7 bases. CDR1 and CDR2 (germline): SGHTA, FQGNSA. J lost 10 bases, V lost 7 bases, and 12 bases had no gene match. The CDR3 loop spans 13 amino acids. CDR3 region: CASMPDRAVGAFF. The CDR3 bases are TGTGCCAGCATGCCCGACAGGGCGGTAGGAGCTTTCTTT.

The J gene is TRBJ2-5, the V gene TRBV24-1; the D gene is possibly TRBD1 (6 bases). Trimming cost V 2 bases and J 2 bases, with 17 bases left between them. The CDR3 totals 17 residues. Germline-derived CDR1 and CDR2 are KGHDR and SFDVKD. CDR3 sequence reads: CATSDSRGRAEQETQYF. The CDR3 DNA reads TGTGCCACCAGTGATTCCAGGGGAAGGGCCGAACAAGAGACCCAGTACTTC.

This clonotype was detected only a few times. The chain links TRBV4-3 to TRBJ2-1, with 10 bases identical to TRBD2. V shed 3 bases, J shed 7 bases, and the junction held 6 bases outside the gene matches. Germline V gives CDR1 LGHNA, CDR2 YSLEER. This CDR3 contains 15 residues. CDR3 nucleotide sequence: TGCGCCAGCAGCCAGGGGGGACTAGCGATTAATGAGCAGTTCTTC. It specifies CASSQGGLAINEQFF.

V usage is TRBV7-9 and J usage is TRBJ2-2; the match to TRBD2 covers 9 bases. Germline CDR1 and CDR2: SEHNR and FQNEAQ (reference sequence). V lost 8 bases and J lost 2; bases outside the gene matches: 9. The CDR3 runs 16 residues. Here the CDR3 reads CASGHGGRANTGELFF. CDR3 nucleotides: TGTGCCAGCGGGCATGGCGGGAGGGCCAACACCGGGGAGCTGTTTTTT.

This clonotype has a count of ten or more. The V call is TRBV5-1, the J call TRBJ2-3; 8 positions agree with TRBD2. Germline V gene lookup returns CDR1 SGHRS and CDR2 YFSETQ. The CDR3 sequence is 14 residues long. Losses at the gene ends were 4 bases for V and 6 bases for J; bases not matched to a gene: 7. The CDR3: CASSLSGIFDTQYF. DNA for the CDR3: TGCGCCAGCAGCCTTAGCGGGATTTTCGATACGCAGTATTTT. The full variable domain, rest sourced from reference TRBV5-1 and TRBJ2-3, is KAGVTQTPRYLIKTRGQQVTLSCSPISGHRSVSWYQQTPGQGLQFLFEYFSETQRNKGNFPGRFSGRQFSNSRSEMNVSTLELGDSALYLCASSLSGIFDTQYFGPGTRLTVL.

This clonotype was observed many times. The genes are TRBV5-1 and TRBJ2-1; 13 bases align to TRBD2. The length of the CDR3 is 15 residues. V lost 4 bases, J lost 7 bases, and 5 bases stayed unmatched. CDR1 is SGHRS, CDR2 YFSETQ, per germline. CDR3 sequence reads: CASSRGLAGNNEQFF. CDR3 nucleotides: TGCGCCAGCAGCCGGGGACTAGCGGGGAATAATGAGCAGTTCTTC.

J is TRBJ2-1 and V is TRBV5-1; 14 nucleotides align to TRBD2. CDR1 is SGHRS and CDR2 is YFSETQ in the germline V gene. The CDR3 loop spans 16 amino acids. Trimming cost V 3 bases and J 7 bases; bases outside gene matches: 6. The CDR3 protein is CASSSRLAGGLNEQFF. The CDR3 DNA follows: TGCGCCAGCAGCTCCCGACTAGCGGGAGGGCTTAATGAGCAGTTCTTC.